A selection of T cell receptor beta chains follows, all from one sample in a study of blood T cell repertoires in COVID-19. Some clones are missing from TCRdb's copy, which holds only in-frame ones; the method was immunoSEQ multiplex PCR. In the table there are around 260,000 clones, 70% to 90% of which are singletons. Sample: peripheral blood. The receptors derive from a human donor in a cohort sampled during active COVID-19. The CDR3 runs from the conserved cysteine through the conserved F or W. The D gene is left open where the match is weak. Clone size is shown for a subset of rows, as once, few, many or a class of expanded clone.

clone_size	v_call	j_call	d_call	cdr3_nt	cdr3_aa
few	TRBV24-1	TRBJ2-2	NA	TGTGCCACCAGTGATCGGGGTACCGGGGAGCTGTTTTTT	CATSDRGTGELFF
NA	TRBV28	TRBJ1-2	NA	TGTGCCAGCAGTTATATCGAGGGAGTGAACTATGGCTACACCTTC	CASSYIEGVNYGYTF
NA	TRBV19	TRBJ2-7	TRBD2	TGTGCCAGTAGTATAGATCTGGCGGGAGTTGGTGAGCAGTACTTC	CASSIDLAGVGEQYF
NA	TRBV27	TRBJ1-2	NA	TGTGCCAGCAGTTCCTCGGGAGGACCTGGCTACACCTTC	CASSSSGGPGYTF
NA	TRBV4-3	TRBJ2-5	NA	TGCGCCAGCAGCCAAGACATGCGGGGCGTCGAGACCCAGTACTTC	CASSQDMRGVETQYF
NA	TRBV10-3	TRBJ2-5	NA	TGTGCCATCAGTAACTTCCTTGAAGAGACCCAGTACTTC	CAISNFLEETQYF
NA	TRBV5-5	TRBJ1-5	NA	TGTGCCAGCAGCGCCGGGACAACCGATCAGCCCCAGCATTTT	CASSAGTTDQPQHF
few	TRBV9	TRBJ2-7	NA	TGTGCCAGCAGCGATGGGGGGATCGGTTACGAGCAGTACTTC	CASSDGGIGYEQYF
NA	TRBV7-9	TRBJ1-2	TRBD1	TGTGCCAGCAGCTCTGATAGACAGGGGAGCTATGGCTACACCTTC	CASSSDRQGSYGYTF
NA	TRBV7-2	TRBJ1-4	TRBD1	TGTGCCAGCAGCTTGGCGTCCGGGACAGGGAATGAAAAACTGTTTTTT	CASSLASGTGNEKLFF
few	TRBV30	TRBJ2-7	NA	TGTGCCTGGAGCTACAGGGAAGGCGAGCAGTACTTC	CAWSYREGEQYF
NA	TRBV27	TRBJ1-6	NA	TGTGCCAGCCCTCATACGGAGGGGTTGGATAATTCACCCCTCCACTTT	CASPHTEGLDNSPLHF
NA	TRBV6-2/TRBV6-3	TRBJ1-5	TRBD1	TGTGCCAGCAGCGGGACAGGGGGCAATCAGCCCCAGCATTTT	CASSGTGGNQPQHF
NA	TRBV5-6	TRBJ1-1	TRBD1	TGTGCCAGCAGCTTCATCCAGGGGGCCTTTAACACTGAAGCTTTCTTT	CASSFIQGAFNTEAFF
NA	TRBV6-5	TRBJ2-7	TRBD2	TGTGCCAGCGGGCGACTAGCGGCCTCCTACGAGCAGTACTTC	CASGRLAASYEQYF
NA	TRBV30	TRBJ1-5	NA	TGTGCCTGGGCGAGAGGACAGCGTAGCAATCAGCCCCAGCATTTT	CAWARGQRSNQPQHF
NA	TRBV7-6	TRBJ2-1	TRBD2	TGTGCCAGCAGCTTAGCAGCTAGCGGCTATAGGAACAATGAGCAGTTCTTC	CASSLAASGYRNNEQFF
NA	TRBV6-4	TRBJ1-2	NA	TGTGCCAGCAGTGACGGGGGGGCCCTGGATCTGAATGGCTACACCTTC	CASSDGGALDLNGYTF
NA	TRBV10-3	TRBJ2-3	NA	TGTGCCATCAGTGAGCCCACGAGCGGGCATCGCACAGATACGCAGTATTTT	CAISEPTSGHRTDTQYF
NA	TRBV28	TRBJ2-7	NA	TGTGCCAGCAGTTTGGGGGGGCTATTTATCTACGAGCAGTACTTC	CASSLGGLFIYEQYF
NA	TRBV5-1	TRBJ1-1	NA	TGCGCCAGCAGCCCCCGAGACTCGGCCTGGAACACTGAAGCTTTCTTT	CASSPRDSAWNTEAFF
NA	TRBV7-9	TRBJ1-3	TRBD1	TGTGCCAGCAGCTTATTTGCCGGGACAGGGGCGTTAGGAAACACCATATATTTT	CASSLFAGTGALGNTIYF
NA	TRBV15	TRBJ2-7	TRBD2	TGTGCCACCAGCAGAGAAACTAGCGGGAAGGGTTCCTACGAGCAGTACTTC	CATSRETSGKGSYEQYF
NA	TRBV7-7	TRBJ2-6	TRBD2	TGTGCCAGCAGCTCGGGGAGGGCGGGGGCCAACGTCCTGACTTTC	CASSSGRAGANVLTF
NA	TRBV6-5	TRBJ1-1	TRBD1	TGTGCCAGCAGTTACTGGACAGGGGGGGAAACTGAAGCTTTCTTT	CASSYWTGGETEAFF
NA	TRBV18	TRBJ1-5	NA	TGTGCCAGCTCACCCCAGATCGATAGCAATCAGCCCCAGCATTTT	CASSPQIDSNQPQHF
NA	TRBV5-1	TRBJ1-3	TRBD1	TGCGCCAGCAGCGTGGGACAGAGCTCTGGAAACACCATATATTTT	CASSVGQSSGNTIYF
NA	TRBV7-9	TRBJ2-7	NA	TGTGCCAGCTGGGTCGGGATACACGAGCAGTACTTC	CASWVGIHEQYF
NA	TRBV18	TRBJ2-7	NA	TGTGCCAGCTCACCGTCGACGGGTATCTCCTACGAGCAGTACTTC	CASSPSTGISYEQYF
NA	TRBV7-9	TRBJ1-1	NA	TGTGCCAGCAGCACCACAGCGAACACTGAAGCTTTCTTT	CASSTTANTEAFF
NA	TRBV19	TRBJ1-4	TRBD1	TGTGCCAGTAGTCGCGACAGGGCCGGGGATGAAAAACTGTTTTTT	CASSRDRAGDEKLFF
once	TRBV6-5	TRBJ2-7	NA	TGTGCCAGCTTTAAGCTCTCATCCTACGAGCAGTACTTC	CASFKLSSYEQYF
NA	TRBV6-6	TRBJ1-5	NA	TGTGCCAGCAGTTACGACTCAGACAATCAGCCCCAGCATTTT	CASSYDSDNQPQHF
NA	TRBV9	TRBJ2-2	TRBD1	TGTGCCAGCAGCCTACGGACAGGGGTGACCGGGGAGCTGTTTTTT	CASSLRTGVTGELFF
NA	TRBV28	TRBJ2-1	NA	TGTGCCAGCAGTTTGTGGGCCTCCTACAATGAGCAGTTCTTC	CASSLWASYNEQFF